Following are 21 T cell receptor beta chains from one sample sequenced in a study of T cell responses to AZD1222 COVID-19 vaccine. TCRdb keeps only in-frame clones here, not all; method: immunoSEQ multiplex PCR. The sample has some 120,000 clones; around 90% are singletons. Sequenced here: peripheral blood, sampled on day 0 of AZD1222 vaccination. These receptor sequences come from an adult in good health.

The chain is built from TRBV19 and TRBJ2-6, with D maybe TRBD1 (5 bases). This CDR3 has 13 amino acids. V was trimmed by 4 bases and J by 9 bases, leaving 10 bases between them. The germline V gene encodes CDR1 LNHDA and CDR2 SQIVND (reference sequence). Here the CDR3 reads CASSKGIYNVLTF. The CDR3 DNA reads TGTGCCAGTAGTAAGGGGATTTACAACGTCCTGACTTTC.

This sequence joins TRBV9 and TRBJ1-6; 11 positions agree with TRBD1. CDR3 length: 17 residues. CDR1 and CDR2 from the germline V gene are SGDLS and YYNGEE. After removal of 0 bases from V and 9 bases from J, the junction contained 8 bases not matched to a gene. The CDR3: CASSVDGTGGVSSPLHF. For the CDR3, the DNA is TGTGCCAGCAGCGTAGATGGGACAGGGGGAGTAAGTTCACCCCTCCACTTT.

This chain connects TRBV6-5 to TRBJ1-5; TRBD1 aligns across 9 bases. Germline V gene data show CDR1 as MNHEY and CDR2 as SVGAGI. The CDR3 runs 15 residues. V shed 2 bases, J shed 1 base, and the junction held 0 bases outside the gene matches. This CDR3 is CASSYGQGSNQPQHF. The CDR3, as DNA: TGTGCCAGCAGTTACGGACAGGGGAGCAATCAGCCCCAGCATTTT.

The chain carries TRBV9 and TRBJ2-3; TRBD2 agrees at 9 bases. The CDR3 spans 16 residues. CDR1 is SGDLS, CDR2 YYNGEE, per germline. With V trimmed by 2 bases and J by 3 bases, 7 bases remained unmatched. CDR3 DNA: TGTGCCAGCAGCGTGGGGACTAGCCCGACTACAGATACGCAGTATTTT. It translates to CASSVGTSPTTDTQYF. Complete variable domain (other parts from reference TRBV9 and TRBJ2-3): DSGVTQTPKHLITATGQRVTLRCSPRSGDLSVYWYQQSLDQGLQFLIQYYNGEERAKGNILERFSAQQFPDLHSELNLSSLELGDSALYFCASSVGTSPTTDTQYFGPGTRLTVL.

This chain connects TRBV7-8 to TRBJ2-5, with 7 bases that match TRBD2. V was pared by 5 bases and J by 4 bases, with 7 bases of the junction left unmatched. CDR1 and CDR2 from the germline V gene are SGHVS and FQNEAQ. The CDR3 covers 14 residues. The CDR3 here is CASSTRTSSETQYF. The CDR3 DNA sequence: TGTGCCAGCAGCACCCGGACTAGTTCAGAGACCCAGTACTTC.

Written as DNA, the CDR3 is TGTGCCAGCATTAGCCGGGACAGGGGAATCTATGAGCAGTTCTTC. It yields the protein CASISRDRGIYEQFF. The V call is TRBV6-5, the J call TRBJ2-1; 10 bases fit TRBD1. Per the germline V gene, CDR1 is MNHEY and CDR2 is SVGAGI. The V and J ends lost 7 bases and 8 bases, in that order; junction bases with no gene match: 11. The CDR3 has 15 amino acids.

The chain combines TRBV24-1 with TRBJ2-2; D possibly corresponds to TRBD2 (6 bases). The V and J ends lost 1 base and 0 bases respectively, with 8 bases between them. Looked up from germline, CDR1 is KGHDR and CDR2 is SFDVKD. CDR3 size: 16 residues. CDR3 nucleotide sequence: TGTGCCACCAGTGATTTTGGGACTTCGAACACCGGGGAGCTGTTTTTT. This codes for CATSDFGTSNTGELFF.

The chain employs TRBV5-6 and TRBJ1-2; 7 nucleotides agree with TRBD1. The CDR3 spans 15 residues. The trim removed 2 bases at V and 10 bases at J, leaving 14 bases unmatched. Germline CDR1 reads SGHDT; CDR2 reads YYEEEE. The CDR3, as DNA: TGTGCCAGCAGCTTTGGGGTCAGACAGGGTTCCCTCTACACCTTC. This translates into CASSFGVRQGSLYTF.

The chain uses TRBV28 and TRBJ2-1; 7 bases agree with TRBD2. Germline values: CDR1 MDHEN, CDR2 SYDVKM. The CDR3 has 15 residues. The junction had 3 bases not matched to a gene; V was cut back by 4 bases and J by 0 bases. The DNA for the CDR3 is TGTGCCAGCAGTTGGACGGGGGGCTCCTACAATGAGCAGTTCTTC. This sequence encodes CASSWTGGSYNEQFF.

The rearrangement joins TRBV9 to TRBJ2-3; D call uncertain. Trimming shortened V by 1 base and J by 5 bases, and 8 bases separated the two germline ends. The CDR3 covers 13 residues. The germline CDR1 and CDR2 sequences are SGDLS and YYNGEE. CDR3 coding DNA: TGTGCCAGCAGCGTACAGGCCGAAGATACGCAGTATTTT. Translation gives CASSVQAEDTQYF. The full variable domain, rest sourced from reference TRBV9 and TRBJ2-3, is DSGVTQTPKHLITATGQRVTLRCSPRSGDLSVYWYQQSLDQGLQFLIQYYNGEERAKGNILERFSAQQFPDLHSELNLSSLELGDSALYFCASSVQAEDTQYFGPGTRLTVL.

This clone showed up just once. The gene calls are TRBV5-6 and TRBJ2-5; D may match TRBD1 or TRBD2 (5 bases each). The CDR3 runs 15 residues. Trimming left V 7 bases short and J 1 base short, with 17 bases between. Germline assignment: CDR1 SGHDT and CDR2 YYEEEE. Here the CDR3 DNA reads TGTGCCAGCCTACTGGGACCCCAACCCCAAGAGACCCAGTACTTC. Translating it yields CASLLGPQPQETQYF.

V and J are TRBV27 and TRBJ2-7; TRBD1 matches 9 bases. The CDR3 spans 13 residues. Per germline, CDR1 MNHEY and CDR2 SMNVEV (reference sequence). The ends lost 8 bases at V and 1 base at J; junction bases unmatched: 3. The CDR3 spells CASRTGESYEQYF. The CDR3, as DNA: TGTGCCAGCCGGACAGGGGAATCCTACGAGCAGTACTTC.

The V gene is TRBV9, the J gene TRBJ1-2; 7 nucleotides align to TRBD1. CDR1 and CDR2 (germline): SGDLS, YYNGEE. The CDR3 spans 13 residues. J gave up 5 bases and V 3 bases, and 4 bases lay outside the gene matches. The CDR3 spells CASSDRGDYGYTF. CDR3 DNA: TGTGCCAGCAGCGACAGGGGAGATTATGGCTACACCTTC.

V gene TRBV27 combines with J gene TRBJ2-3; possibly TRBD1 for D (5 bases). Trimming removed 6 bases from V and 3 bases from J, with 10 bases in between. The CDR3 contains 13 residues. Germline V lookup: CDR1 MNHEY, CDR2 SMNVEV (reference sequence). DNA of the CDR3: TGTGCCAGCAGGAAGACAGCGACAGATACGCAGTATTTT. Translating it yields CASRKTATDTQYF.

This clone showed up just once. The chain couples TRBV5-1 to TRBJ1-2; 9 positions match TRBD1. V was pared by 6 bases and J by 4 bases, with 7 bases of the junction left unmatched. Germline CDR1 reads SGHRS; CDR2 reads YFSETQ. This CDR3 spans 14 amino acids. The CDR3 sequence: CASNPGQGGYGYTF. CDR3 nucleotide sequence: TGCGCCAGCAACCCGGGACAGGGAGGCTATGGCTACACCTTC.

V is TRBV27 and J is TRBJ1-6; 8 bases map to TRBD1. The CDR3 spans 16 residues. Germline V gene sequence: CDR1 MNHEY, CDR2 SMNVEV (reference sequence). V shed 4 bases, J shed 12 bases, and the junction held 14 bases outside the gene matches. For the CDR3, the DNA is TGTGCCAGCAGTTCGCATCGGACAGGGAGCTTGCAACCCCTCCACTTT. Its protein product is CASSSHRTGSLQPLHF.

This clone has just one count. The chain carries TRBV27 and TRBJ1-2; weak D call: TRBD1 (5 bases). Germline-derived CDR1 and CDR2 are MNHEY and SMNVEV (reference sequence). The CDR3 covers 13 residues. V shed 6 bases and J shed 8 bases, with 16 bases lying between them. The CDR3 spells CASSQGRAMGYTF. For the CDR3, the DNA is TGTGCCAGCAGCCAGGGCCGGGCTATGGGCTACACCTTC.

The chain is built from TRBV30 and TRBJ1-4; D uncertain. V lost 3 bases, J lost 3 bases, and 11 bases lay in between. The CDR3 extends over 14 amino acids. CDR1 is GTSNPN, CDR2 SVGIG, per germline (reference sequence). The DNA of the CDR3 is TGTGCCTGGAGAACGTTGGGAGCTAATGAAAAACTGTTTTTT. Its protein is CAWRTLGANEKLFF.

The CDR3, as DNA: TGTGCCAGCAGCGGCCTTTTCGGTATGGAGGTCTACGAGCAGTACTTC. This encodes CASSGLFGMEVYEQYF. This chain uses TRBV28 with TRBJ2-7, with D perhaps matching TRBD2 (5 bases). CDR1 is MDHEN, CDR2 SYDVKM, per germline. V lost 6 bases to trimming and J lost 3 bases, with 21 bases between them. The CDR3 has 16 residues.

The V and J genes are TRBV7-2 and TRBJ2-3, with TRBD2 as a possible D gene (5 bases). Per germline, CDR1 SGHTA and CDR2 FQGNSA. V lost 1 base and J 2 bases, leaving 7 bases between the germline ends. This CDR3 region has 14 residues. This CDR3 is CASSLGGFTDTQYF. CDR3 nucleotides: TGTGCCAGCAGCTTAGGCGGGTTCACAGATACGCAGTATTTT. The entire variable domain, with the rest obtained from reference TRBV7-2 and TRBJ2-3, is as follows: GAGVSQSPSNKVTEKGKDVELRCDPISGHTALYWYRQSLGQGLEFLIYFQGNSAPDKSGLPSDRFSAERTGGSVSTLTIQRTQQEDSAVYLCASSLGGFTDTQYFGPGTRLTVL.

The chain joins TRBV20-1 to TRBJ2-3; no clear D gene. Trimming shortened V by 3 bases and J by 2 bases, and 15 bases separated the two germline ends. Germline-derived CDR1 and CDR2 are DFQATT and SNEGSKA (reference sequence). The CDR3 runs 15 residues. CDR3 bases: TGCAGTGCTAGTGCGCCCCTAGGCAACACAGATACGCAGTATTTT. It translates to CSASAPLGNTDTQYF.